This T cell receptor beta chain was sequenced during a study of PD-1 blockade in classical Hodgkin lymphoma. Overall study results and limits: Still unresolved is the cause of the repertoire differences, which may be disease activity or prior therapy. It was reported that newly diagnosed patients had less baseline TCR diversity than healthy donors.

Sequencing was performed with immunoSEQ multiplex PCR; in TCRdb, only in-frame clones are kept and a portion is missing. In the table there are roughly 7,000 clones, about 79% of which are singletons. This clone was observed once. Its antigen is still unknown. The sample's time point: newly diagnosed, previously untreated cHL patient sample. Newly diagnosed, untreated classical Hodgkin lymphoma PBMCs provided comparison. The sample taken for sequencing was peripheral blood mononuclear cells (PBMCs). The clonotype was recovered from a human donor with classical Hodgkin lymphoma.

In DNA form, the CDR3 reads TGTGCCAGCAGTGTCTGGGCCGGGGAGCTGTTTTTT. Translating gives CASSVWAGELFF. The rearrangement uses TRBV25-1 and TRBJ2-2; D is unclear. V was pared by 4 bases and J by 6 bases, with 6 bases between. Per germline, CDR1 MGHDK and CDR2 SYGVNS. This CDR3 has 12 residues.